This T cell receptor (beta chain) emerged from a study of CD8 T cells in ankylosing spondylitis. This clonotype was recorded a few times. Its antigen remains unidentified. The junction does not match germline at one end; this may be a read error. General study points: A TCR beta motif made of fewer than ten highly homologous variants seemed typical of ankylosing spondylitis blood. Earlier literature documents some of the motif variants in reactive arthritis synovial fluid and blood.

The CDR3 has 14 residues. Germline V CDR1 and CDR2: SQVTM, ANQGSEA. MiXCR, run by TCRdb on the 5' RACE reads, gives a single entry per CDR3 protein. Here the sample spans some 340,000 distinct CDR3 sequences, under 15% being singletons. The chain couples TRBV29-1 to TRBJ2-3; TRBD2 matches at 14 bases. Source material: blood, either unsorted or a sorted T cell fraction (not recorded which). The sequence came from a male donor with ankylosing spondylitis or in good health (not recorded which). DNA of the CDR3: TGCAGCGTAGAAGGACTAGCGGGAGGAAATACGCAGTATTTT. This sequence encodes CSVEGLAGGNTQYF.